This T cell receptor (beta chain) derives from a study of T-cell memory formation after mild COVID-19. TCRdb reanalysed the 5' RACE reads using MiXCR and keeps one entry per CDR3 protein. The sample yields approximately 300,000 distinct CDR3 sequences, approximately 20% seen once. This CDR3 is 14 amino acids long. Trimming removed 5 bases from V and 0 bases from J, with 10 bases in between. CDR1 MGHRA and CDR2 YSYEKL come from the germline V gene. This clonotype has just a few counts. Specimen: PBMCs or a T cell subset sorted from them (not recorded which). The sequence was obtained from a man younger than 30 who had mild COVID-19 (a few samples of this study predate the infection). Cell type and time point are not known. V usage is TRBV4-1 and J usage is TRBJ1-1; D is undetermined. In DNA form, the CDR3 reads TGCGCCAGCAGCTTTCGGACGTTGAACACTGAAGCTTTCTTT. Its protein is CASSFRTLNTEAFF.